This T cell receptor (beta chain) was sequenced during a study of shared clonotypes between healthy human individuals. The J segment lost 6 bases and the V segment lost 5 bases, leaving 13 bases of the junction unmatched. The CDR3 is 17 residues long. CDR1 and CDR2 (germline): SGHTA, FQGNSA. TCRdb keeps only in-frame clones here, not all; method: immunoSEQ multiplex PCR. The repertoire holds about 1 million clones, with around 76% as singletons. Concerning this clone: Its antigen is unknown.

Study-wide results and limits: Against clonotypes common to all four donors, non-shared ones had lower generation probabilities. Roughly 5% of naive CD4 clonotypes were shared across several donors.

Sequencing was carried out using memory CD4+ T cells sorted from blood. Subset indicated: CD45RA-negative fraction. The chain uses TRBV7-2 and TRBJ2-7; 13 bases fit TRBD2. The TCR was taken from a man aged 18 to 30 in good health. CDR3 in amino acids: CASSRDPGLAGLSEQYF. CDR3 DNA sequence: TGTGCCAGCAGCAGAGATCCGGGACTAGCGGGGTTAAGCGAGCAGTACTTC.